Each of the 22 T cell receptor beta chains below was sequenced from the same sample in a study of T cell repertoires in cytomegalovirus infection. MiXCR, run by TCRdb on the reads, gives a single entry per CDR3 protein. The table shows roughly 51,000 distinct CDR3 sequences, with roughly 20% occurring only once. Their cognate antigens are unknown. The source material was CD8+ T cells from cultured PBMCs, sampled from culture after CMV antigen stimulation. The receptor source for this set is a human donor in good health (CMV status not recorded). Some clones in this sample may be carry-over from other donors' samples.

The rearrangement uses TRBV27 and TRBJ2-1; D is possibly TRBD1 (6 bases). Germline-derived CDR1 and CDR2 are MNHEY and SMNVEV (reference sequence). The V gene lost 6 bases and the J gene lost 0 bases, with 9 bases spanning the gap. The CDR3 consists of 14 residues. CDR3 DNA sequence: TGTGCCAGCAGAACAGGGAGCTCCTACAATGAGCAGTTCTTC. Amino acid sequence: CASRTGSSYNEQFF.

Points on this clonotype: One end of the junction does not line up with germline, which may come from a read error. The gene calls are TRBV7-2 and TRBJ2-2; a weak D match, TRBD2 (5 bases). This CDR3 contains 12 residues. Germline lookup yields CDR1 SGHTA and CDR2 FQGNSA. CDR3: CASSQSHGVLFF. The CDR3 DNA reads TGTGCCAGCAGCCAGTCCCACGGGGTGCTGTTTTTT. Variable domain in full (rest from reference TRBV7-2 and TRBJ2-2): GAGVSQSPSNKVTEKGKDVELRCDPISGHTALYWYRQSLGQGLEFLIYFQGNSAPDKSGLPSDRFSAERTGGSVSTLTIQRTQQEDSAVYLCASSQSHGVLFFGEGSRLTVL.

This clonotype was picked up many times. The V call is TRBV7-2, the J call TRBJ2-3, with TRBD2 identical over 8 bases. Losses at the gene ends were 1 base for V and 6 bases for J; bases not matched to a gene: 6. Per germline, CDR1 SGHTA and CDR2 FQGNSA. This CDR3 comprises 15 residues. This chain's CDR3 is CASSLGLAGSDTQYF. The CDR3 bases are TGTGCCAGCAGCTTAGGGCTAGCGGGTTCGGATACGCAGTATTTT.

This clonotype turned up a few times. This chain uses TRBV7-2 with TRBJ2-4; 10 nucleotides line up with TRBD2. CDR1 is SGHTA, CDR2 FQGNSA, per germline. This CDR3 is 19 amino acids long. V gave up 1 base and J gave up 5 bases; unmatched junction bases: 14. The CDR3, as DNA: TGTGCCAGCAGCTTAGTAGCGGGGGGCCACAGAGGTTTAGAAAACATTCAGTACTTC. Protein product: CASSLVAGGHRGLENIQYF.

The CDR3 protein is CASSSGLAKNIQYF. CDR3 DNA: TGTGCCAGCAGCTCAGGGTTAGCCAAAAACATTCAGTACTTC. The chain combines TRBV7-8 with TRBJ2-4; the D gene is possibly TRBD1 (5 bases). V was clipped by 4 bases and J by 0 bases, with 7 bases between them. The germline V gene encodes CDR1 SGHVS and CDR2 FQNEAQ. The CDR3 extends over 14 amino acids.

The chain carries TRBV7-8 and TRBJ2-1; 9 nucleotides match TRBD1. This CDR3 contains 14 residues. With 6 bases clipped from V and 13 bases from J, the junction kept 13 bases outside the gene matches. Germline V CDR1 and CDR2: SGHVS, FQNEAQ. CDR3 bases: TGTGCCAGCAGTTACAGGACAGGGGACTATCAACAGTTCTTC. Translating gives CASSYRTGDYQQFF.

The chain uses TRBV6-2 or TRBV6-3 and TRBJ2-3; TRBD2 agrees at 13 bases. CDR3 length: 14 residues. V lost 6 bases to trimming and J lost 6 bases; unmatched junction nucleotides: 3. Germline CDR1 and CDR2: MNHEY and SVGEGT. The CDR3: CASSGTSGTDTQYF. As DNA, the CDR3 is TGTGCCAGCAGCGGGACTAGCGGGACGGATACGCAGTATTTT.

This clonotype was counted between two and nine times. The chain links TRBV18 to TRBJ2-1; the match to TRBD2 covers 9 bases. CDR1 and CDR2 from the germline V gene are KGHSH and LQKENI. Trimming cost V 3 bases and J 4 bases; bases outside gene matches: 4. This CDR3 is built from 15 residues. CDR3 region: CASSPREGMYNEQFF. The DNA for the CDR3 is TGTGCCAGCTCACCGCGGGAGGGGATGTACAATGAGCAGTTCTTC. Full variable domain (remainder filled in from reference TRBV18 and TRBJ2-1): NAGVMQNPRHLVRRRGQEARLRCSPMKGHSHVYWYRQLPEEGLKFMVYLQKENIIDESGMPKERFSAEFPKEGPSILRIQQVVRGDSAAYFCASSPREGMYNEQFFGPGTRLTVL.

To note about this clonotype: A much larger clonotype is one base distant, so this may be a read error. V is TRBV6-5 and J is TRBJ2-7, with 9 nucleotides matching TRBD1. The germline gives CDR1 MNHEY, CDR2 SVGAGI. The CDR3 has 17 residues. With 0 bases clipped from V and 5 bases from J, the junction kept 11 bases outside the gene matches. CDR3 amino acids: CASSYSSWETGGHEQYF. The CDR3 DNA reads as TGTGCCAGCAGTTACTCGTCTTGGGAGACAGGGGGGCACGAGCAGTACTTC.

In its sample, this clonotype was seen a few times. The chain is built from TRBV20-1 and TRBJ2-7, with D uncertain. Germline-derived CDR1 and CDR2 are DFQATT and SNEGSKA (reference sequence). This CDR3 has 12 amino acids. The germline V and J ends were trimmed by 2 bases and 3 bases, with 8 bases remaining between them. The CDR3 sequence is CSARRVVYEQYF. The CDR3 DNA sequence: TGCAGTGCTAGAAGGGTAGTCTACGAGCAGTACTTC.

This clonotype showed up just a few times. CDR3 residues: CASSIAGDEQYF. CDR3 sequence (DNA): TGTGCCAGCAGCATCGCAGGGGACGAGCAGTACTTC. J is TRBJ2-7 and V is TRBV7-8, with a possible D match to TRBD1 (6 bases). V was cut by 5 bases and J by 5 bases, with 10 bases left in between. The CDR3 loop spans 12 amino acids. Germline V gives CDR1 SGHVS, CDR2 FQNEAQ.

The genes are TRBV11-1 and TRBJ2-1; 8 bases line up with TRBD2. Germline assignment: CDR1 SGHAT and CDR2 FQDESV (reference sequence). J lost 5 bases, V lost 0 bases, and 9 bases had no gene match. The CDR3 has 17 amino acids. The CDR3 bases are TGTGCCAGCAGCTTAGCTAGCGGGACGCTTCTACACAATGAGCAGTTCTTC. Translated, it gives CASSLASGTLLHNEQFF. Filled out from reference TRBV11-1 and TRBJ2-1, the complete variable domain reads EAEVAQSPRYKITEKSQAVAFWCDPISGHATLYWYRQILGQGPELLVQFQDESVVDDSQLPKDRFSAERLKGVDSTLKIQPAELGDSAMYLCASSLASGTLLHNEQFFGPGTRLTVL.

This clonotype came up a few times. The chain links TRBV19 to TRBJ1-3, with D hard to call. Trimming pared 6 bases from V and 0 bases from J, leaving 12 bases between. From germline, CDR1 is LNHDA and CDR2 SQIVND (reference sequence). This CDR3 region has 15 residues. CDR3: CASSNAASSGNTIYF. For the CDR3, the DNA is TGTGCCAGTAGCAACGCAGCGAGCTCTGGAAACACCATATATTTT.

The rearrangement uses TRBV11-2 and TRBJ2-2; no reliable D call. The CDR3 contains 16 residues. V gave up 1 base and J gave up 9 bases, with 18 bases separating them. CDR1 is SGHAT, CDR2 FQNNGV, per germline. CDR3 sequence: CASSLGEVVVERELFF. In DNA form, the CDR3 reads TGTGCCAGCAGCTTAGGAGAGGTGGTAGTGGAGCGGGAGCTGTTTTTT.

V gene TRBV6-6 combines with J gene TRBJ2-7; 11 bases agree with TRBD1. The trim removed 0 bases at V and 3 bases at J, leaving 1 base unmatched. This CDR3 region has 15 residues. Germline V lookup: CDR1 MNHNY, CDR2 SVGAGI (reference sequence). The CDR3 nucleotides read TGTGCCAGCAGTTACTCCGGGACAGGGGGCTACGAGCAGTACTTC. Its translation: CASSYSGTGGYEQYF.

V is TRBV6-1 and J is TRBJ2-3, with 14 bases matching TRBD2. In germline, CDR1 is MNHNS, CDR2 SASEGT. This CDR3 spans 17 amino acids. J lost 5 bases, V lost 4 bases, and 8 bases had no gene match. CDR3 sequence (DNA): TGTGCCAGCAGTGCCTACCTGACTAGCGGGAGGGGAGATACGCAGTATTTT. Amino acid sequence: CASSAYLTSGRGDTQYF.

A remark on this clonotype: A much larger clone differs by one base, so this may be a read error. The chain's CDR3 is CASSPRWDEQYF. The CDR3 DNA follows: TGTGCCAGCAGTCCCCGTTGGGACGAGCAGTACTTC. V usage is TRBV6-2 or TRBV6-3 and J usage is TRBJ2-7, with D unresolved. The CDR3 is 12 residues long. Trimming stripped 5 bases from V and 5 bases from J, with 10 bases between. Germline CDR1 and CDR2: MNHEY and SVGEGT.

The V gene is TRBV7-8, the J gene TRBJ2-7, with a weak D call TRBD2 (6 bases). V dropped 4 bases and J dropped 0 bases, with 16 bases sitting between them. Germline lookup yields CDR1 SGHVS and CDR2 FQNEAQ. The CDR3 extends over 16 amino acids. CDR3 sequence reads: CASSSGTASSSYEQYF. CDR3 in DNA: TGTGCCAGCAGCTCTGGGACTGCATCTAGCTCCTACGAGCAGTACTTC.

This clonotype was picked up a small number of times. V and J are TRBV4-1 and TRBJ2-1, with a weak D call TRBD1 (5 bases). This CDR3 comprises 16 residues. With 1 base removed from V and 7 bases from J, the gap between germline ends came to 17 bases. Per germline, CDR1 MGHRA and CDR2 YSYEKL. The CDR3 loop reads CASSQVSGQALNEQFF. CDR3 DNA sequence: TGCGCCAGCAGCCAAGTCTCAGGGCAGGCCCTTAATGAGCAGTTCTTC.

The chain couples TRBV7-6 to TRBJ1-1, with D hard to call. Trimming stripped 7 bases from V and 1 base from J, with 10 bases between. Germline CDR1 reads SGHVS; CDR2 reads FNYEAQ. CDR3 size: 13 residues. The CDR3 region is CASTYGGNTEAFF. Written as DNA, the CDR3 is TGTGCCAGCACCTACGGAGGGAACACTGAAGCTTTCTTT.

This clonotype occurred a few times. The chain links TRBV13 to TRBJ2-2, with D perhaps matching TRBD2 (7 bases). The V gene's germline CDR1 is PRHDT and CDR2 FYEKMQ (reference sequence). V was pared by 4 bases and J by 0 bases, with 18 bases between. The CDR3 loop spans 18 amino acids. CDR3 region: CASSSRGARGPNTGELFF. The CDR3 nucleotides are TGTGCCAGCAGCTCCCGGGGGGCGCGTGGTCCGAACACCGGGGAGCTGTTTTTT.

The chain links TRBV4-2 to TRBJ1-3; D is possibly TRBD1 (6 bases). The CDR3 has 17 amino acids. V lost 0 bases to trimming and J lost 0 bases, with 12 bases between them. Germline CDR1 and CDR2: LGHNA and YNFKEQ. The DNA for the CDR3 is TGTGCCAGCAGCCAAGATATATGGGACAACTCTGGAAACACCATATATTTT. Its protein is CASSQDIWDNSGNTIYF.